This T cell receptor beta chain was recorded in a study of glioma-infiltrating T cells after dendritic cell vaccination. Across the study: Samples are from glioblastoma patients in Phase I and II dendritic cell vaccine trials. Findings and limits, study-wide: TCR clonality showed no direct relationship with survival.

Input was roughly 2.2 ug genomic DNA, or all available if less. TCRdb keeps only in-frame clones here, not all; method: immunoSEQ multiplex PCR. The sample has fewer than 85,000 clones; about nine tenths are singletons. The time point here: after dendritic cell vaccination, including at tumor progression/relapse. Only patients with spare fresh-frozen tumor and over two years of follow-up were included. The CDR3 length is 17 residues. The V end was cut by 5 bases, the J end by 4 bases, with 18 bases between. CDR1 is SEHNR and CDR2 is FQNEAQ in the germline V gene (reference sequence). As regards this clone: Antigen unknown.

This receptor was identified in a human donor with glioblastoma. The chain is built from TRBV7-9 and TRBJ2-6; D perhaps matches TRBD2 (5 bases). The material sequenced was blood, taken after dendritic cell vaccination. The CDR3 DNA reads TGTGCCAGCAGCGTCGGGGAGAGCGACGGGGGGGCCAACGTCCTGACTTTC. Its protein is CASSVGESDGGANVLTF.